These T cell receptor beta chains were read from a single sample in a study of long-term antiretroviral therapy in people with HIV. Data came from immunoSEQ multiplex PCR; TCRdb stores just in-frame clones and leaves some out. The table shows more than 20,000 clones, with 70% to 90% occurring only once. Source: unsorted PBMCs, taken 1.8 years before starting antiretroviral therapy. The receptors come from a woman aged 25 to 39 with HIV. The CDR3 runs from the conserved cysteine through the conserved F or W. D genes are given only for firm matches. Only some rows state a clone size, as once, few, many or a class for expanded clones.

j_call cdr3_length d_call clone_size v_call cdr3_aa cdr3_nt
TRBJ2-7 12 NA NA TRBV6-1 CASSEALLMQYF TGTGCCAGCAGTGAGGCCCTGCTCATGCAGTACTTC
TRBJ1-5 14 NA NA TRBV2 CASSEGYINQPQHF TGTGCCAGCAGTGAAGGCTATATCAATCAGCCCCAGCATTTT
TRBJ2-7 13 TRBD1 NA TRBV27 CASSLTGPYEQYF TGTGCCAGCAGCTTGACAGGGCCCTACGAGCAGTACTTC
TRBJ1-1 14 NA NA TRBV11-3 CASSLRGKNTEAFF TGTGCCAGCAGCTTACGAGGGAAGAACACTGAAGCTTTCTTT
TRBJ1-1 16 NA NA TRBV7-8 CASSLGLGGGATEAFF TGTGCCAGCAGCTTAGGACTAGGGGGTGGGGCCACTGAAGCTTTCTTT
TRBJ2-1 15 TRBD2 NA TRBV30 CAWSGVAGTYNEQFF TGTGCCTGGAGCGGGGTAGCGGGGACCTACAATGAGCAGTTCTTC
TRBJ1-6 15 NA once TRBV19 CASSPGSSYNSPLHF TGTGCCAGTAGTCCTGGGAGCTCCTATAATTCACCCCTCCACTTT
TRBJ2-2 14 NA few TRBV27 CASSITLSTGELFF TGTGCCAGCAGTATCACACTCTCCACCGGGGAGCTGTTTTTT
TRBJ1-2 13 TRBD1 few TRBV2 CASSNRGPGGYTF TGTGCCAGCAGTAACAGGGGCCCGGGGGGCTACACCTTC
TRBJ1-2 13 TRBD1 NA TRBV9 CASSPGQGTGYTF TGTGCCAGCAGCCCGGGACAGGGGACTGGCTACACCTTC
TRBJ2-2 13 NA NA TRBV6-4 CASSDRDTGELFF TGTGCCAGCAGTGACAGGGACACCGGGGAGCTGTTTTTT
TRBJ1-4 17 NA NA TRBV30 CAWSVPRVRAVNEKLFF TGTGCCTGGAGTGTACCTCGCGTTAGGGCAGTTAATGAAAAACTGTTTTTT
TRBJ1-6 17 TRBD1 NA TRBV6-4 CASSRYPRDRVDSPLHF TGTGCCAGCAGTCGTTATCCACGGGACAGGGTAGATTCACCCCTCCACTTT
TRBJ1-2 16 NA NA TRBV5-4 CASTSAGGPANYGYTF TGTGCCAGCACCTCGGCGGGGGGCCCAGCTAACTATGGCTACACCTTC
TRBJ2-5 14 NA NA TRBV5-1 CASSLAIVRETQYF TGCGCCAGCAGCTTGGCTATAGTTCGAGAGACCCAGTACTTC
TRBJ1-2 15 NA NA TRBV27 CASSLRGRAADGYTF TGTGCCAGCAGTTTACGGGGACGGGCAGCGGATGGCTACACCTTC
TRBJ1-3 12 NA NA TRBV9 CASRGAGNTIYF TGTGCCAGCAGGGGGGCGGGTAACACCATATATTTT
TRBJ2-2 14 NA NA TRBV25-1 CASSENIYTGELFF TGTGCCAGCAGTGAGAATATTTACACCGGGGAGCTGTTTTTT
TRBJ1-1 15 NA NA TRBV5-5 CASSLVDSEVTEAFF TGTGCCAGCAGCTTGGTGGACAGTGAAGTGACTGAAGCTTTCTTT
TRBJ2-1 13 NA NA TRBV29-1 CSARDIGNNEQFF TGCAGCGCCCGGGACATCGGGAACAATGAGCAGTTCTTC
TRBJ2-7 12 NA few TRBV2 CASIGRSYEQYF TGTGCCAGCATTGGCAGGAGCTACGAGCAGTACTTC
TRBJ2-6 16 NA few TRBV5-1 CASGQFSFSGANVLTF TGCGCCAGCGGACAGTTCAGCTTCTCTGGGGCCAACGTCCTGACTTTC
TRBJ2-5 13 TRBD1 NA TRBV18 CASSPNRGETQYF TGTGCCAGCTCACCAAACAGGGGAGAGACCCAGTACTTC
TRBJ2-1 17 TRBD2 NA TRBV9 CASSYTPRGSSYNEQFF TGTGCCAGCAGCTACACCCCGCGGGGGAGCTCCTACAATGAGCAGTTCTTC
TRBJ1-6 15 NA NA TRBV4-1 CASSQEIATYSPLHF TGCGCCAGCAGCCAAGAAATAGCTACCTATTCACCCCTCCACTTT
TRBJ2-6 17 NA NA TRBV11-3 CASSPRDGGSGANVLTF TGTGCCAGCAGCCCCCGGGACGGCGGCTCTGGGGCCAACGTCCTGACTTTC
TRBJ2-3 14 NA NA TRBV14 CASSHGQYTDTQYF TGTGCCAGCAGCCACGGGCAGTACACAGATACGCAGTATTTT
TRBJ1-1 12 NA NA TRBV2 CASRSENTEAFF TGTGCCAGCAGGTCGGAGAACACTGAAGCTTTCTTT
TRBJ2-5 15 NA NA TRBV25-1 CASSEGQRLQETQYF TGTGCCAGCAGTGAAGGGCAGCGACTCCAAGAGACCCAGTACTTC
TRBJ1-1 15 TRBD1 NA TRBV30 CAWSRGGAGNTEAFF TGTGCCTGGAGTCGAGGGGGCGCAGGGAACACTGAAGCTTTCTTT
TRBJ1-2 15 NA NA TRBV21-1 CASSEKQGAGDGYTF TGTGCCAGCAGCGAGAAACAGGGGGCGGGGGATGGCTACACCTTC
TRBJ1-4 17 NA NA TRBV2 CASSEGPIPDPNEKLFF TGTGCCAGCAGTGAAGGTCCGATCCCCGACCCTAATGAAAAACTGTTTTTT
TRBJ1-1 16 TRBD1 NA TRBV6-5 CASSYRAGTENTEAFF TGTGCCAGCAGTTACCGAGCCGGGACAGAGAACACTGAAGCTTTCTTT
TRBJ1-2 16 TRBD1 NA TRBV6-1 CASSETGTGKNYGYTF TGTGCCAGCAGTGAAACCGGGACAGGAAAAAACTATGGCTACACCTTC
TRBJ1-1 13 NA NA TRBV6-1 CASSSTVNTEAFF TGTGCCAGCAGCTCAACAGTGAACACTGAAGCTTTCTTT
TRBJ1-5 22 TRBD1 once TRBV7-8 CASSNQPRDRGHPSYSNQPQHF TGTGCCAGCAGCAACCAGCCCCGGGACAGGGGCCACCCTTCCTATAGCAATCAGCCCCAGCATTTT
TRBJ2-3 14 NA NA TRBV5-1 CASSTGTGTDTQYF TGCGCCAGCAGTACCGGGACCGGCACAGATACGCAGTATTTT
TRBJ2-3 13 NA NA TRBV23-1 CARPAKTPDTQYF TGCGCCAGACCGGCCAAGACCCCCGATACGCAGTATTTT
TRBJ1-2 15 NA NA TRBV4-1 CASSQDSRGIYGYTF TGCGCCAGCAGCCAAGATTCTAGAGGAATCTATGGCTACACCTTC
TRBJ1-6 15 NA NA TRBV10-3 CATWTASSYNSPLHF TGTGCCACCTGGACGGCGAGCTCCTATAATTCACCCCTCCACTTT
TRBJ2-3 17 TRBD2 NA TRBV4-1 CASSHPTSDQSTDTQYF TGCGCCAGCAGCCACCCTACTAGCGACCAAAGCACAGATACGCAGTATTTT
TRBJ1-5 13 NA NA TRBV7-2 CASSLNQAQPQHF TGTGCCAGCAGCTTAAATCAAGCGCAGCCCCAGCATTTT
TRBJ2-2 15 TRBD2 NA TRBV7-8 CASSPLAAVGGELFF TGTGCCAGCAGCCCCCTAGCGGCGGTTGGCGGGGAGCTGTTTTTT
TRBJ1-2 16 NA NA TRBV2 CARYGQTDTPNYGYTF TGTGCCAGGTACGGACAGACAGACACTCCTAACTATGGCTACACCTTC
TRBJ2-3 12 NA NA TRBV6-5 CASSFQGKGQYF TGTGCCAGCAGTTTCCAGGGGAAAGGGCAGTATTTT
TRBJ2-1 15 NA once TRBV6-1 CASSDRLGWVDEQFF TGTGCCAGCAGTGATAGACTAGGTTGGGTCGATGAGCAGTTCTTC
TRBJ2-3 15 TRBD1 NA TRBV2 CASSPGTGFTDTQYF TGTGCCAGCAGCCCCGGGACAGGGTTTACAGATACGCAGTATTTT
TRBJ2-1 15 TRBD1 NA TRBV4-2 CASRGRWQGVGEQFF TGTGCCAGCAGGGGCCGGTGGCAGGGGGTAGGTGAGCAGTTCTTC
TRBJ1-4 14 NA NA TRBV7-2 CASSLAATNEKLFF TGTGCCAGCAGCCTGGCTGCAACTAATGAAAAACTGTTTTTT
TRBJ1-1 15 NA NA TRBV4-2 CASSQAPGEGTEAFF TGTGCCAGCAGCCAGGCCCCGGGGGAGGGCACTGAAGCTTTCTTT
TRBJ1-6 16 NA NA TRBV11-2 CASSLVGGGWNSPLHF TGTGCCAGCAGCTTGGTTGGGGGAGGATGGAATTCACCCCTCCACTTT
TRBJ2-7 13 TRBD1 NA TRBV30 CAWSVLGGREQYF TGTGCCTGGAGTGTATTAGGGGGCCGTGAGCAGTACTTC
TRBJ2-2 18 TRBD2 NA TRBV7-2 CASSPSGGLSLSTGELFF TGTGCCAGCAGCCCTAGCGGGGGTTTGTCGCTTAGCACCGGGGAGCTGTTTTTT
TRBJ2-5 15 TRBD1 NA TRBV25-1 CASSPGQGSVETQYF TGTGCCAGCAGCCCGGGACAGGGTAGTGTCGAGACCCAGTACTTC
TRBJ1-2 15 NA NA TRBV19 CASTFRTVSNYGYTF TGTGCCAGTACCTTTCGGACAGTATCTAACTATGGCTACACCTTC